The clone carrying this T cell receptor beta chain was picked up many times. Using unique molecular identifiers, the investigators prepared the TCRbeta library. TCRdb re-called the PCR reads through MiXCR, storing one row per CDR3 protein. The sample lists fewer than 95,000 distinct CDR3 sequences, 9% to 15% occurring once. This entry belongs to a study of T-cell reconstitution after alpha-beta-depleted transplantation in children. Germline CDR1 reads MNHEY; CDR2 reads SMNVEV (reference sequence). This CDR3 comprises 14 residues. Trimming left V 6 bases short and J 3 bases short, with 15 bases between.

Source: PBMCs from the stem cell graft donor, taken from the stem cell graft. The TCR comes from a human donor who donated a stem cell graft to a child with inherited bone marrow failure. This chain uses TRBV27 with TRBJ2-7; D may be TRBD1 (5 bases). The CDR3 DNA reads TGTGCCAGCAGGGGGCAAGACATAAACTACGAGCAGTACTTC. This encodes CASRGQDINYEQYF.